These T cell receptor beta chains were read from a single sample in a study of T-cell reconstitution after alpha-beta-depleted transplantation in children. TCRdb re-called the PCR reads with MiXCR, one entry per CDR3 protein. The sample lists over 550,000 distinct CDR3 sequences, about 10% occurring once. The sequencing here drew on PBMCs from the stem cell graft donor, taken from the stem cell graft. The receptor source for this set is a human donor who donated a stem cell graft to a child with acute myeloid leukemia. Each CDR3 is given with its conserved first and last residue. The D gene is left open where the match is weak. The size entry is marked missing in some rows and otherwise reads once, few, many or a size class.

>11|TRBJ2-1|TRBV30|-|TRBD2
TGTGGGGCTAGCGGGAGCCGAGAGCAGTTCTTC
CGASGSREQFF
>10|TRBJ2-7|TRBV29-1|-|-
TGCAGCGTTTTATCCTACGAGCAGTACTTC
CSVLSYEQYF
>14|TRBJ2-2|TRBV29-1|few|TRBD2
TGCAGCGCCCGGGGGGGATTGGACACCGGGGAGCTGTTTTTT
CSARGGLDTGELFF
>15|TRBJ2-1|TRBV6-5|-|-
TGTGCCAGCAGTTACTCGTTGTCTCGCGGGAATGAGCAGTTCTTC
CASSYSLSRGNEQFF
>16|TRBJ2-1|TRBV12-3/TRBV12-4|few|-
TGTGCCAGCAAACAGGGAGGGGGGGGTTCCTACAATGAGCAGTTCTTC
CASKQGGGGSYNEQFF
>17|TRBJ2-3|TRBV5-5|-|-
TGTGCCAGCAGCTTGCGCGTCGGGGGATCGGGGGCCGATACGCAGTATTTT
CASSLRVGGSGADTQYF
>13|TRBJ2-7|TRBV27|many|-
TGTGCCAGCAGGACCACTGGTACCTACGAGCAGTACTTC
CASRTTGTYEQYF
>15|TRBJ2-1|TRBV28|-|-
TGTGCCAGCAGTTTGGCCGGGGCGGGACACAATGAGCAGTTCTTC
CASSLAGAGHNEQFF
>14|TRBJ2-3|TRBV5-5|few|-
TGTGCCAGCAGCGGAGGGATCTCCCGAGATACGCAGTATTTT
CASSGGISRDTQYF
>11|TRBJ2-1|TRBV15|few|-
TGTGCCACCAGCATGAACAATGAGCAGTTCTTC
CATSMNNEQFF
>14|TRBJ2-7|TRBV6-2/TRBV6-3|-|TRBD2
TGTGCCAGCAACCCTAGCGGGAGGGACTACGAGCAGTACTTC
CASNPSGRDYEQYF
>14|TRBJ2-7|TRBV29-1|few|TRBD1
TGCAGCGTTGGCCGGGGGACAGGGAAATACGAGCAGTACTTC
CSVGRGTGKYEQYF
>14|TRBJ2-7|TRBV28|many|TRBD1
TGTGCCAGCGGGGGATCGCAGGGGGCGAACGAGCAGTACTTC
CASGGSQGANEQYF
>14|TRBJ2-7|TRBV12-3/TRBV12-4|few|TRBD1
TGTGCCAGCATGCCGGGACAGGGGAGGCACGAGCAGTACTTC
CASMPGQGRHEQYF
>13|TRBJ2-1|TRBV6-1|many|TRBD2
TGTGCCAGCACTAGCGGGTCCTACAATGAGCAGTTCTTC
CASTSGSYNEQFF
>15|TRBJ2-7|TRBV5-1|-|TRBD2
TGCGCCAGCAGCTCTGGACTAGCGGCCTCCTACGAGCAGTACTTC
CASSSGLAASYEQYF
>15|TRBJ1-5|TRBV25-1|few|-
TGTGCCAGACAACAAGGACGGATTAGCAATCAGCCCCAGCATTTT
CARQQGRISNQPQHF
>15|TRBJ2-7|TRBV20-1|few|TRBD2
TGCAGTGCTAGAGGAGGAGTAGCGGGATCCGGCGAGCAGTACTTC
CSARGGVAGSGEQYF
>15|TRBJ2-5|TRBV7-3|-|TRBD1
TGTGCCAGCAGCCTTTGGGACAGGGCAGAAGAGACCCAGTACTTC
CASSLWDRAEETQYF
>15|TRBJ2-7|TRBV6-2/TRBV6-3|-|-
TGTGCCAGCAGTCGCCACTGGGAGAGCTCCTACGAGCAGTACTTC
CASSRHWESSYEQYF
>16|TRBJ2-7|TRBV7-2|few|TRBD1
TGTGCCAGCAGCGCCCGAGGGGGACAGATCATCAACGAGCAGTACTTC
CASSARGGQIINEQYF
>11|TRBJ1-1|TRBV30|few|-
TGTGCCTGGGAGGGGACCTCCCTAGCTTTCTTT
CAWEGTSLAFF
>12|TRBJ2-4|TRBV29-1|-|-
TGCAGCGTTGGTCTCCTCGGAAACATTCAGTACTTC
CSVGLLGNIQYF